These T cell receptor beta chains were read from a single sample in a study of CXCR3-negative and CXCR3-positive naive CD8 T cells. From the 5' RACE reads, TCRdb lists one entry per CDR3 protein and no DNA. The sample table includes tens of thousands of distinct CDR3 sequences. Sequencing was carried out using naive CXCR3+ CD8+ T cells from blood. Receptor source: a human donor in good health. Some clones in this sample may be carry-over from other donors' samples. CDR3s include the opening cysteine and the closing phenylalanine or tryptophan.

j_gene: TRBJ1-6
v_gene: TRBV7-6
len: 13
CDR3aa: CASSEETNSPLHF

j_gene: TRBJ2-1
v_gene: TRBV6-2/TRBV6-3
len: 14
CDR3aa: CASSYRGFYNEQFF

j_gene: TRBJ2-1
v_gene: TRBV28
len: 15
CDR3aa: CASSYRVRRNNEQFF

j_gene: TRBJ2-2
v_gene: TRBV19
len: 13
CDR3aa: CASEGTNTGELFF

j_gene: TRBJ1-4
v_gene: TRBV7-6
len: 13
CDR3aa: CASSSTLPEKLFF

j_gene: TRBJ1-5
v_gene: TRBV6-2/TRBV6-3
len: 17
CDR3aa: CASRFRAFTGGWQPQHF

j_gene: TRBJ1-2
v_gene: TRBV28
len: 13
CDR3aa: CASSLPGALTGTF

j_gene: TRBJ1-2
v_gene: TRBV12-3/TRBV12-4
len: 12
CDR3aa: CASRSGQGYYTF

j_gene: TRBJ2-1
v_gene: TRBV2
len: 17
CDR3aa: CARSKKREIPSYNEQFF

j_gene: TRBJ1-1
v_gene: TRBV5-1
len: 16
CDR3aa: CASSPTELDGNTEAFF